The T cell receptor (beta chain) under discussion was sequenced for a study of cytomegalovirus exposure and HLA in healthy donors (dated by TCRdb to the late 2010s). Background for the entire study: An earlier analysis of 587 of the donors reported about 260 Gb of sequence data and 100 million to 120 million unique TCR beta sequences obtained from about 179 million T cells. Around 330 gigabases of sequencing data and 91 million or so unique TCR sequences made up an early release that covered about 640 HLA-typed donors. Of the roughly 400 genotyped donors, less than 90% were placed in the genetic ancestry cluster associated with self-reported Caucasian donors. The study aimed to test whether signatures of past pathogen exposure could be identified by cataloging public T cell receptors. Using immunosequencing, the study profiled T cell repertoires from about 610 subjects and related those repertoires to cytomegalovirus serostatus. Along with the roughly 710-subject first cohort, a separate validation cohort of some 130 different subjects was used. To predict cytomegalovirus infection status, the study combined high-throughput TCR immunosequencing, statistical association of individual TCRs with disease status, and machine learning. In a later analysis, previously published TCR beta repertoires from 666 donors were re-analyzed and high-resolution HLA genotyping was added so that TCR occurrence patterns could be studied. Rather than drawing on any new phenotypic data, the later analysis identified candidate immune exposures from TCR beta sequences and the way those sequences occurred across donors. In an earlier analysis of a few hundred of the donors, high-throughput TCR beta sequencing was used to judge whether each TCR beta V gene segment behaved as functional or pseudogenic. Donor age, sex, ethnicity and CMV serostatus were compiled alongside the repertoire data. A later genetic analysis took genome-wide SNP genotypes for about three fifths of the roughly 700 donors and used that subset as a discovery cohort. Every discovery cohort repertoire had been produced on one sequencing platform. HLA typing covered class I and class II loci at four-digit resolution. Typing coverage differed by locus: A, B, C, DRB1 and DQB1 were typed in roughly 620-630 donors, DQA1 in about 560, DPA1 in 606, and DPB1 in 400 to 490. A handful of DR-DQ haplotypes were handled as single units for association and clustering because linkage in the cohort was strong. Among under 450 genotyped donors of the cohort, an average of approximately 230,000 unique TCR beta nucleotide sequences were sequenced per donor, around a sixth of them non-productive.

The library was generated by the immunoSEQ multiplex PCR assay. For the multiplex PCR, a mixture combining 60 forward primers for TCR Vbeta segments and 13 reverse primers for TCR Jbeta segments was used. A multiplex PCR assay on genomic DNA amplified the CDR3 region of rearranged TCR beta genes. Amplified TCR beta libraries were sequenced as 87-base-pair reads on the Illumina HiSeq System. As for the authors' bioinformatics: In a later analysis, roughly 80 million unique TCR beta chains were counted across the 500 to 850 repertoires, and about 10 million of these chains were shared by at least two donors. To remove PCR and sequencing errors, raw reads were error-corrected and collapsed into unique sequences using a nearest-neighbor algorithm that merged closely related sequences. V, D and J gene segments were assigned by aligning CDR3 sequences to IMGT reference sequences. For a sequence to be retained, at least a six-nucleotide match to both a V gene segment and a J gene segment was required. Rearrangements were classified as productive when the CDR3 lacked stop codons and remained in frame with V and J, and all other rearrangements were classified as non-productive. CDR3 was defined according to IMGT convention as the region running from the second conserved V-encoded cysteine to the conserved J-encoded phenylalanine. The earlier analysis of about 500 of the donors excluded sequences that lacked an unambiguous match to a single V gene segment. An earlier analysis of 587 of the donors classified V segments as functional when productive rearrangements were above 56.7% and as segregating when the standard deviation between donors was above 5%. A statistical classification framework was developed to diagnose cytomegalovirus status using the catalog of TCR beta chain sequences. In a later analysis, TCR nucleotide sequences were compared against IMGT/GENE-DB human TR gene sequences so that V and J genes could be assigned. In a later analysis, CDR3 sequences and most-parsimonious VDJ recombination scenarios were assigned using the TCRdist pipeline. In a later analysis, every TCR beta chain was defined by the combination of its CDR3 amino acid sequence and its V-gene family, and reads without a unique V-gene family were dropped. A later analysis removed 450 to 600 highly shared, low-generation-probability nucleotide sequences to deal with suspected cross-contamination and a sequencing artifact. A later analysis calculated a clonal expansion index for each public chain from normalized within-repertoire ranks of inferred template counts. Generation probabilities in a later analysis came from a VDJ recombination model fitted to out-of-frame rearrangements, and those results were checked against IGoR. Hypergeometric tests were used in a later analysis to score TCR-TCR, TCR-HLA and TCR-CMV co-occurrence, with a repertoire-size bias correction applied to the TCR pairs. A later analysis estimated false discovery rates by permuting HLA or CMV assignments 20 times. In a later analysis, co-occurring TCRs were grouped using DBSCAN, and TCRdist sequence similarity was added for clustering within HLA-allele-positive subsets. Co-occurrence clustering excluded repertoires with fewer than 30,000 or more than 120,000 public chains, plus five with anomalous nucleotide sharing. Not all clones reach the TCRdb copy of this immuneACCESS table, which keeps in-frame sequences only. Checked studies attribute under half of the gap to unresolved V genes and leave the rest unexplained. That table furnishes V, J and clone size, whereas the DNA furnished D and trimming. The sample table contains under 130,000 clones; only one count was recorded for around 66% of them. The top ten clones comprise 3% to 4% of the sample.

As to this clone: Its antigen target is currently unknown. The record has no base qualities; no much larger clone is one base away.

V loses 6 bases of germline sequence and J loses 8 bases, and the interval between the two ends is 16 bases. From the germline V gene, CDR1 is MNHEY and CDR2 is SVGAGI. The CDR3 spans 13 residues, from the cysteine through the phenylalanine. Kept here is only the CDR3 DNA, which spans 39 bases and is read in frame from base 1. What the authors observed across the whole study: The study listed 150 to 200 TCR beta chains as associated with cytomegalovirus. Compared with equally common non-associated chains, HLA-associated TCR beta chains in a later analysis were more clonally expanded and had lower generation probabilities. A later analysis associated about 16,000 TCR beta sequences with specific HLA alleles at a false discovery rate of 0.05. A further reported finding was that TCR beta sequences accurately predicted the HLA-A and HLA-B alleles for most subjects in the first cohort. Correlated functional status among segregating V segments might be attributable to linkage disequilibrium, but an unknown experimental factor could not be ruled out. Because counts were too low, around 18 rarely observed V segments, including chromosome 9 orphons, were left out of the earlier analysis of a few hundred of the donors. While some public TCRs were present in many individuals, most TCR sequences turned up only very rarely across donors. In a later genetic analysis, fewer N-insertions in productive TCRs were reported among donors in an Asian-associated ancestry cluster than the approximately 710-donor mean. An association between a missense DCLRE1C variant and V-gene and J-gene trimming of TCR beta chains was found in a later genetic analysis and replicated in an independent cohort. The 87-base-pair reads could not distinguish some IMGT-functional V segments, including TRBV6-2 and TRBV6-3, so those segments were excluded. In a later analysis, most CMV-associated TCR beta chains were found to appear HLA-restricted, with HLA associations seemingly driven largely by CMV exposure. Because HLA typing was missing for some donors at each locus, association tests included only the typed subset. A group of highly shared sequence variants was considered likely to be a technical artifact of the sequencing pipeline. It was suggested by the authors that the approach could potentially be generalized to other disease states and immunological phenotypes. Strong co-occurrence of HLA alleles, especially DR and DQ, made assigning TCR associations to individual alleles difficult. According to a later analysis, parvovirus B19, influenza, CMV and Epstein-Barr virus appeared linked to several top co-occurrence clusters. In an earlier analysis of roughly 500 of the donors, most TCR beta V segments appeared in productive rearrangements about 87% or about 30% of the time, broadly matching IMGT annotations. In a later analysis, the rate of TCR association differed among HLA loci, with DRB1 alleles having the most associated TCRs and HLA-C alleles having the fewest. In this cohort, only TCR beta chains were sequenced, and detectable features were limited by the absence of alpha or paired-chain data. The classifier was reported to diagnose cytomegalovirus status with high specificity and sensitivity in both the original and validation cohorts. A few of the identified cytomegalovirus-associated TCR beta chains were confirmed in vitro to be specific for cytomegalovirus antigens. CMV serostatus was the only immune exposure information available for the cohort. The presence/absence analyses assumed that sequencing depth was roughly uniform across donors, and that assumption may not be true.

In total, roughly 710 healthy bone marrow donors made up the cohort. All cohort members were sampled while nominally healthy, although unrecorded immune exposures were likely present. The donor tested CMV seronegative and was one of the 352 seronegative cohort members. A peripheral blood sample was provided by each donor, and peripheral blood mononuclear cells were used for TCR beta sequencing. Genomic DNA extraction from the blood cell samples was performed with the Qiagen DNeasy Blood Extraction Kit. The receptor comes from a woman between 50 and 59 years old in good health and CMV-seronegative. This chain joins TRBV6-5 to TRBJ2-5; TRBD2 could be the D gene, as 6 bases match. Sequencing was carried out using PBMCs. The CDR3 protein sequence reads: CASRTAPGLTQYF. The DNA sequence is given as TGTGCCAGCAGGACAGCACCGGGACTCACCCAGTACTTC.